A selection of T cell receptor beta chains follows, all from one sample in a study of T-cell memory formation after mild COVID-19. MiXCR, run by TCRdb on the 5' RACE reads, gives a single entry per CDR3 protein. The sample shows a few hundred thousand distinct CDR3 sequences, approximately 21% of them seen only once. Sequenced input: PBMCs or a T cell subset sorted from them (not recorded which). The source is an adult woman who had mild COVID-19 (a few samples of this study predate the infection). Cell type and time point are not known. Both conserved end residues are part of each CDR3. The order of the fields is V gene, clone size, D gene, J gene, CDR3 protein, CDR3 DNA. A D gene is named only where the DNA matches it firmly. A clone size is listed for some rows: how often the clone was seen (once, few, many), or a class if it is expanded.

>TRBV12-3/TRBV12-4|many|NA|TRBJ2-7
CASTKDRVSYEQYF
TGTGCCAGCACCAAGGACCGGGTGTCCTACGAGCAGTACTTC
>TRBV28|NA|NA|TRBJ2-7
CASSVRASYEQYF
TGTGCCAGCAGTGTCCGGGCGTCCTACGAGCAGTACTTC
>TRBV12-3/TRBV12-4|few|TRBD2|TRBJ2-5
CASSLAGGSETQYF
TGTGCCAGCAGTCTAGCGGGAGGGTCAGAGACCCAGTACTTC
>TRBV12-3/TRBV12-4|NA|TRBD2|TRBJ2-1
CASSGGLLGRAPYNEQFF
TGTGCCAGCAGTGGGGGACTGTTGGGGAGGGCCCCGTACAATGAGCAGTTCTTC
>TRBV5-1|few|TRBD2|TRBJ2-3
CASSLGPGLAGDDTQYF
TGCGCCAGCAGCCTAGGCCCCGGCTTAGCGGGGGATGATACGCAGTATTTT
>TRBV6-2/TRBV6-3|NA|TRBD1|TRBJ2-2
CASTLTFGTGLSNTGELFF
TGTGCCAGCACTCTAACTTTCGGGACAGGCCTTTCGAACACCGGGGAGCTGTTTTTT
>TRBV20-1|few|TRBD2|TRBJ2-5
CSARDSSGRVGETQYF
TGCAGTGCTAGAGATTCTAGCGGGAGAGTCGGGGAGACCCAGTACTTC
>TRBV12-3/TRBV12-4|NA|NA|TRBJ2-1
CASSFTGTYNEQFF
TGTGCCAGCAGTTTTACAGGGACCTACAATGAGCAGTTCTTC
>TRBV11-2|few|NA|TRBJ2-6
CASSPYGGASGANVLTF
TGTGCCAGCAGCCCCTATGGGGGGGCCTCTGGGGCCAACGTCCTGACTTTC
>TRBV27|few|TRBD1|TRBJ2-1
CASSFGTEGNEQFF
TGTGCCAGCAGTTTCGGGACAGAAGGAAATGAGCAGTTCTTC